This passage covers 5 T cell receptor beta chains from one sample sequenced in a study of blood T cell repertoires in COVID-19. The assay was immunoSEQ multiplex PCR, and TCRdb's table has in-frame clones only and misses some. Of 220,000 or so clones listed, 70% to 85% are singletons. The sequencing sample was made of peripheral blood. Receptor source: an elderly woman with acute or convalescent COVID-19.

This chain uses TRBV14 with TRBJ2-6, with D unclear. The CDR3 is 15 amino acids. Germline CDR1 and CDR2: SGHDN and FVKESK. Between the trimmed V and J ends, which lost 1 base and 2 bases, there was a span of 6 bases. The CDR3 spells CASSQVSTGANVLTF. The CDR3 DNA follows: TGTGCCAGCAGCCAAGTGTCAACTGGGGCCAACGTCCTGACTTTC.

This sequence joins TRBV18 and TRBJ1-2, with D unclear. The CDR3 runs 16 residues. The V gene's germline CDR1 is KGHSH and CDR2 LQKENI. Trimming pared 3 bases from V and 2 bases from J, leaving 16 bases between. CDR3 residues: CASSPAANTPNYGYTF. The CDR3 DNA follows: TGTGCCAGCTCACCCGCAGCGAATACACCAAACTATGGCTACACCTTC.

V and J are TRBV28 and TRBJ1-5; 7 nucleotides align to TRBD1. Germline V gene data show CDR1 as MDHEN and CDR2 as SYDVKM. J gave up 3 bases and V 3 bases, and 2 bases lay outside the gene matches. The length of the CDR3 is 14 residues. The DNA for the CDR3 is TGTGCCAGCAGTTTCGACAGGGCCAATCAGCCCCAGCATTTT. Protein: CASSFDRANQPQHF.

This rearrangement joins TRBV30 to TRBJ1-3; D perhaps matches TRBD1 (5 bases). V lost 0 bases and J 6 bases, leaving 9 bases between the germline ends. Germline V gene sequence: CDR1 GTSNPN, CDR2 SVGIG (reference sequence). The CDR3 extends over 13 amino acids. CDR3 coding DNA: TGTGCCTGGAGTGTGGGAGGGGTAAACACCATATATTTT. The encoded protein is CAWSVGGVNTIYF.

CDR3 protein: CASSFSNSGGGDTQYF. The CDR3 nucleotides read TGCGCCAGCAGCTTTTCGAATAGCGGTGGTGGAGATACGCAGTATTTT. V gene TRBV5-1 combines with J gene TRBJ2-3, with D perhaps TRBD2 (6 bases). Germline loops: CDR1 SGHRS, CDR2 YFSETQ. This CDR3 has 16 amino acids. Trimming pared 2 bases from V and 5 bases from J, leaving 18 bases between. The full variable domain, rest sourced from reference TRBV5-1 and TRBJ2-3, is KAGVTQTPRYLIKTRGQQVTLSCSPISGHRSVSWYQQTPGQGLQFLFEYFSETQRNKGNFPGRFSGRQFSNSRSEMNVSTLELGDSALYLCASSFSNSGGGDTQYFGPGTRLTVL.